One sample yielded the 7 T cell receptor beta chains listed below, sequenced in a study of T-cell reconstitution after alpha-beta-depleted transplantation in children listed by TCRdb under 2016. To prepare the library, PCR was applied. The run used an Illumina HiSeq 2500. TCR libraries were prepared with molecular barcoding, using unique molecular identifiers to normalize TCRbeta repertoire quantification. Using fastp at Q25 and MiXCR, TCRdb reprocessed the public reads and kept productive beta chains. Duplicate CDR3 protein sequences are folded into a single record with the most common DNA and genes. The sample contains about 980,000 distinct CDR3 sequences, roughly 29% of them found a single time. Of the sample, roughly 30% falls within the top ten clones. The sample's treatment or condition label is to be understood as: allogeneic hematopoietic cell transplantation with graft depleted of TCRalphabeta T cells and CD19 B cells.

The sequencing used PBMCs, mostly from graft donor cells, collected 360 days after TCRalphabeta/CD19-depleted stem cell transplant. Source of these receptors: a boy in the first two years of life who had a stem cell transplant for SCID, so the T cells may come from the graft donor.

The V call is TRBV11-2, the J call TRBJ2-1; tentatively, D is TRBD1 (6 bases). CDR1 SGHAT and CDR2 FQNNGV come from the germline V gene. This CDR3 contains 15 residues. Trimming cost V 8 bases and J 0 bases, with 14 bases left between them. CDR3: CASGRQANSYNEQFF. CDR3 sequence (DNA): TGTGCCAGCGGAAGACAGGCCAACTCCTACAATGAGCAGTTCTTC. Full variable domain (outside the CDR3, taken from reference TRBV11-2 and TRBJ2-1): EAGVAQSPRYKIIEKRQSVAFWCNPISGHATLYWYQQILGQGPKLLIQFQNNGVVDDSQLPKDRFSAERLKGVDSTLKIQPAKLEDSAVYLCASGRQANSYNEQFFGPGTRLTVL.

This clonotype appeared many times. The rearrangement uses TRBV4-2 and TRBJ2-1; maybe TRBD2 (5 bases). The germline gives CDR1 LGHNA, CDR2 YNFKEQ. The CDR3 extends over 15 amino acids. V was trimmed by 6 bases and J by 2 bases, leaving 14 bases between them. The CDR3 protein is CASRERGNTYNEQFF. DNA of the CDR3: TGTGCCAGCAGGGAACGGGGAAACACCTACAATGAGCAGTTCTTC.

This clonotype was counted only a few times. The V gene is TRBV5-5, the J gene TRBJ2-5; perhaps TRBD1 as D (6 bases). Trimming cost V 4 bases and J 4 bases, with 14 bases left between them. Germline V gene lookup returns CDR1 SGHKS and CDR2 YYEKEE (reference sequence). The CDR3 runs to 14 residues. CDR3 loop: CASSKLTGGETQYF. DNA for the CDR3: TGTGCCAGCAGCAAACTGACAGGAGGAGAGACCCAGTACTTC.

The table lists this clonotype with a few counts. The rearrangement links TRBV4-2 to TRBJ1-4, with TRBD1 matching 7 bases. CDR1 and CDR2 (germline): LGHNA, YNFKEQ. The CDR3 runs to 17 residues. The ends lost 1 base at V and 6 bases at J; junction bases unmatched: 11. The CDR3 DNA follows: TGTGCCAGCAGCCAAGCCCAAGGACAGGCTCCGGATGAAAAACTGTTTTTT. Protein product: CASSQAQGQAPDEKLFF.

This clonotype has a handful of counts. The chain has TRBV27 and TRBJ2-7; TRBD1 aligns across 7 bases. CDR3 length: 14 residues. V lost 6 bases, J lost 0 bases, and 5 bases stayed unmatched. Per the germline V gene, CDR1 is MNHEY and CDR2 is SMNVEV (reference sequence). The CDR3 spells CASRPTGTSYEQYF. The CDR3 DNA reads TGTGCCAGCAGGCCGACAGGGACCTCCTACGAGCAGTACTTC.

The chain has TRBV5-1 and TRBJ2-5; no reliable D call. There are 13 residues in the CDR3. V gave up 2 bases and J gave up 2 bases, with 7 bases separating them. The germline V gene encodes CDR1 SGHRS and CDR2 YFSETQ. The CDR3 is CASSLRFQETQYF. The CDR3, as DNA: TGCGCCAGCAGCTTAAGGTTTCAAGAGACCCAGTACTTC.

Only a few counts were recorded for this clonotype. In DNA form, the CDR3 reads TGCAGTGTCTACAGGAACACTGAAGCTTTCTTT. This gives the protein CSVYRNTEAFF. This rearrangement joins TRBV20-1 to TRBJ1-1; D gene ambiguous. The CDR3 extends over 11 amino acids. V lost 7 bases, J lost 1 base, and 7 bases lay in between. Germline CDR1 DFQATT, CDR2 SNEGSKA (reference sequence).